The 28 T cell receptor beta chains reported below all come from one sample, sequenced in a study of cytomegalovirus exposure and HLA in healthy donors. The PCR used 60 Vbeta and 13 Jbeta primers. The method was immunoSEQ multiplex PCR; TCRdb's version includes in-frame clones alone and lacks a portion of them. This table has some 200,000 clones, around three quarters appearing once. What was sequenced was PBMCs. The receptors were gathered from a woman aged 25 to 45 in good health and CMV-seronegative.

This clone occurred once. The chain employs TRBV9 and TRBJ2-3, with a tentative D call TRBD2 (6 bases). Trimming shortened V by 2 bases and J by 2 bases, and 18 bases separated the two germline ends. From germline, CDR1 is SGDLS and CDR2 YYNGEE. The CDR3 sequence is 17 residues long. The CDR3 nucleotides are TGTGCCAGCAGCGTTACCCCAATTACTAGCTACACAGATACGCAGTATTTT. Protein product: CASSVTPITSYTDTQYF.

A few counts support this clone. The V gene is TRBV25-1, the J gene TRBJ1-3; the D is unclear. V gave up 6 bases and J gave up 6 bases, with 12 bases separating them. This CDR3 is built from 13 residues. CDR1 MGHDK and CDR2 SYGVNS come from the germline V gene. The CDR3: CASRAPFINTIYF. In DNA, the CDR3 is TGTGCCAGCAGGGCCCCATTCATAAACACCATATATTTT.

This chain connects TRBV7-2 to TRBJ2-7; 14 bases agree with TRBD2. Germline values: CDR1 SGHTA, CDR2 FQGNSA. V shed 5 bases, J shed 7 bases, and the junction held 16 bases outside the gene matches. This CDR3 region has 18 residues. The CDR3 region is CASSPGRLTSGRAGEQYF. The CDR3, as DNA: TGTGCCAGCAGCCCGGGCCGCCTGACTAGCGGGAGGGCCGGAGAGCAGTACTTC.

The chain is built from TRBV9 and TRBJ2-7, with 7 bases that match TRBD2. The length of the CDR3 is 14 residues. V gave up 4 bases and J gave up 2 bases; unmatched junction bases: 6. Germline CDR1 is SGDLS and CDR2 is YYNGEE. CDR3 sequence: CASSTRDYTYEQYF. CDR3 bases: TGTGCCAGCAGCACCCGGGACTACACCTACGAGCAGTACTTC.

The chain has TRBV6-6 and TRBJ1-2; D unresolved. Deletions cut 6 bases from V and 4 bases from J, with 6 bases between. There are 11 residues in the CDR3. Germline values: CDR1 MNHNY, CDR2 SVGAGI (reference sequence). The DNA of the CDR3 is TGTGCCAGCAGGCTAGGCTATGGCTACACCTTC. It encodes CASRLGYGYTF.

The V and J genes are TRBV5-1 and TRBJ1-3, with 8 bases lining up with TRBD1. Germline loops: CDR1 SGHRS, CDR2 YFSETQ. The CDR3 length is 19 residues. Germline trimming cut 1 base from V and 0 bases from J; bases unmatched to any gene: 12. The CDR3 nucleotides read TGCGCCAGCAGCTTGCTCGGGACAGGCAACATTTACTCTGGAAACACCATATATTTT. Translation: CASSLLGTGNIYSGNTIYF.

The chain uses TRBV30 and TRBJ2-3; 8 bases line up with TRBD1. Germline-derived CDR1 and CDR2 are GTSNPN and SVGIG (reference sequence). V was pared by 1 base and J by 5 bases, with 11 bases of the junction left unmatched. This CDR3 contains 16 residues. CDR3 DNA sequence: TGTGCCTGGAGTGGACAGGGGAGATCTACGTTAGATACGCAGTATTTT. Amino acid sequence: CAWSGQGRSTLDTQYF.

Here the CDR3 reads CASSLVEGQKAEQYF. The CDR3 DNA reads as TGCGCCAGCAGCTTGGTAGAGGGACAGAAGGCCGAGCAGTACTTC. The V call is TRBV5-1, the J call TRBJ2-7, with 7 bases aligning to TRBD1. Germline V gives CDR1 SGHRS, CDR2 YFSETQ. Germline trimming cut 0 bases from V and 6 bases from J; bases unmatched to any gene: 9. There are 15 residues in the CDR3.

The chain uses TRBV5-1 and TRBJ2-7; 8 bases align to TRBD1. Germline CDR1 SGHRS, CDR2 YFSETQ. The J segment lost 0 bases and the V segment lost 3 bases, leaving 2 bases of the junction unmatched. CDR3 length equals 14 residues. The CDR3 is CASSSQGVSYEQYF. As DNA, the CDR3 is TGCGCCAGCAGCTCACAGGGGGTCTCCTACGAGCAGTACTTC.

The chain combines TRBV6-1 with TRBJ1-5, with 10 bases fitting TRBD1. Germline loops: CDR1 MNHNS, CDR2 SASEGT. The CDR3 is 14 amino acids. Trimming at V came to 8 bases and at J to 2 bases, leaving 3 bases not matched to a gene. The CDR3 sequence is CASDRGLGNQPQHF. Written as DNA, the CDR3 is TGTGCCAGCGACAGGGGGCTGGGCAATCAGCCCCAGCATTTT.

The chain employs TRBV19 and TRBJ2-2; 7 bases match TRBD1. Germline V gene sequence: CDR1 LNHDA, CDR2 SQIVND (reference sequence). Trimming took 6 bases from V and 3 from J; bases not matched to a gene: 4. The CDR3 runs 14 residues. Here the CDR3 reads CASSTTGDTGELFF. DNA for the CDR3: TGTGCCAGTAGCACAACAGGGGACACCGGGGAGCTGTTTTTT.

The rearrangement links TRBV9 to TRBJ2-6; D is uncertain. The V gene's germline CDR1 is SGDLS and CDR2 YYNGEE. The length of the CDR3 is 16 residues. V gave up 0 bases and J gave up 0 bases, with 7 bases separating them. Here the CDR3 reads CASSVAMSSGANVLTF. The CDR3 region has the DNA TGTGCCAGCAGCGTAGCCATGAGCTCTGGGGCCAACGTCCTGACTTTC.

This clone occurred a few times. The chain combines TRBV11-2 with TRBJ2-1; TRBD2 agrees at 12 bases. The germline CDR1 and CDR2 sequences are SGHAT and FQNNGV. This CDR3 contains 18 residues. The V gene end was trimmed by 0 bases and the J gene end by 4 bases; junction bases not matched to a gene: 7. The CDR3 loop reads CASSLDPGLAGGYNEQFF. The CDR3 DNA sequence: TGTGCCAGCAGCTTAGATCCGGGGCTAGCGGGAGGGTACAATGAGCAGTTCTTC.

This clone was seen only a few times. This sequence joins TRBV2 and TRBJ1-1; no clear D gene. The CDR3 runs to 12 residues. V was trimmed by 10 bases and J by 1 base, leaving 10 bases between them. Germline lookup yields CDR1 SNHLY and CDR2 FYNNEI. The CDR3 bases are TGTGCCATCCCAGTTTCGAACACTGAAGCTTTCTTT. This codes for CAIPVSNTEAFF. Together with reference TRBV2 and TRBJ1-1, the CDR3 gives the full variable domain: EPEVTQTPSHQVTQMGQEVILRCVPISNHLYFYWYRQILGQKVEFLVSFYNNEISEKSEIFDDQFSVERPDGSNFTLKIRSTKLEDSAMYFCAIPVSNTEAFFGQGTRLTVV.

V gene TRBV6-1 combines with J gene TRBJ2-4; no definite D call. The CDR3 covers 15 residues. Germline V gene data show CDR1 as MNHNS and CDR2 as SASEGT. The ends were cut back, 0 bases at V and 10 bases at J, with 16 bases in the middle. The CDR3 spells CASSEAGYLRGIQYF. CDR3 in DNA: TGTGCCAGCAGTGAAGCAGGATATCTCCGAGGTATTCAGTACTTC.

This clone was recorded only once. This rearrangement joins TRBV5-1 to TRBJ2-7, with 7 bases fitting TRBD2. Unmatched junction bases numbered 13, after V lost 0 bases and J lost 7 bases. The CDR3 consists of 16 residues. The germline CDR1 and CDR2 sequences are SGHRS and YFSETQ. The CDR3 DNA sequence: TGCGCCAGCAGCTTGGGGGCTAGCGGCCTCCTTGGGGAGCAGTACTTC. This gives the protein CASSLGASGLLGEQYF.

This clone has more than one count but fewer than ten. The rearrangement links TRBV5-4 to TRBJ1-2; a possible D gene is TRBD1 (5 bases). The CDR3 is 13 amino acids. Trimming removed 5 bases from V and 4 bases from J, with 12 bases in between. Germline CDR1 is SGHNT and CDR2 is YYREEE (reference sequence). Here the CDR3 reads CASRTGGGYGYTF. The CDR3 DNA follows: TGTGCCAGCAGAACGGGGGGGGGCTATGGCTACACCTTC.

The chain carries TRBV5-1 and TRBJ1-2, with D unresolved. CDR3 length equals 15 residues. Trimming removed 0 bases at V and 8 bases at J, with 17 bases between. Germline CDR1 is SGHRS and CDR2 is YFSETQ. The CDR3 sequence: CASSLASGSGIGYTF. The CDR3 DNA follows: TGCGCCAGCAGCTTGGCCTCAGGATCAGGCATCGGCTACACCTTC.

The chain uses TRBV9 and TRBJ2-7; 8 nucleotides line up with TRBD2. The CDR3 is made up of 15 amino acids. With V trimmed by 4 bases and J by 1 base, 7 bases remained unmatched. Germline loops: CDR1 SGDLS, CDR2 YYNGEE. DNA for the CDR3: TGTGCCAGCAGCCCTCATAGCGGGAATTCCTACGAGCAGTACTTC. Translation gives CASSPHSGNSYEQYF.

The gene calls are TRBV7-9 and TRBJ2-7, with D maybe TRBD1 (5 bases). CDR1 and CDR2 from the germline V gene are SEHNR and FQNEAQ (reference sequence). Trimming left V 4 bases short and J 5 bases short, with 15 bases between. CDR3 length: 14 residues. The CDR3 spells CASSSQTAPHEQYF. The CDR3 coding sequence is TGTGCCAGCAGCTCACAGACAGCCCCCCACGAGCAGTACTTC.

The chain is built from TRBV29-1 and TRBJ1-2; 7 nucleotides align to TRBD1. Germline CDR1 reads SQVTM; CDR2 reads ANQGSEA. V was pared by 4 bases and J by 4 bases, with 9 bases of the junction left unmatched. The CDR3 extends over 14 amino acids. CDR3 in amino acids: CSVGPRQGGYGYTF. The CDR3 DNA follows: TGCAGCGTTGGGCCTCGACAGGGAGGCTATGGCTACACCTTC.

In its sample, this clone was seen a few times. The V and J genes are TRBV7-2 and TRBJ2-7; D is ambiguous. V dropped 4 bases and J dropped 4 bases, with 5 bases sitting between them. CDR1 is SGHTA and CDR2 is FQGNSA in the germline V gene. The CDR3 extends over 11 amino acids. The CDR3 is CASSSRYEQYF. CDR3 nucleotide sequence: TGTGCCAGCAGCTCGCGGTACGAGCAGTACTTC.

This clone has a single count. The V gene is TRBV29-1, the J gene TRBJ2-7; 10 positions match TRBD1. There are 16 residues in the CDR3. Trimming took 1 base from V and 3 from J; bases not matched to a gene: 9. Germline V gene lookup returns CDR1 SQVTM and CDR2 ANQGSEA. CDR3 bases: TGCAGCGTTGAAGGTCGACCGGGACAGGGGTACTACGAGCAGTACTTC. This translates into CSVEGRPGQGYYEQYF.

This clone appeared a few times. This chain uses TRBV18 with TRBJ2-2; 8 bases line up with TRBD1. V was pared by 10 bases and J by 6 bases, with 7 bases of the junction left unmatched. The length of the CDR3 is 13 residues. CDR1 is KGHSH and CDR2 is LQKENI in the germline V gene. Here the CDR3 reads CATGTQGAGELFF. CDR3 coding DNA: TGTGCCACCGGAACACAGGGGGCCGGGGAGCTGTTTTTT.

The chain combines TRBV7-2 with TRBJ2-7; 8 bases line up with TRBD2. This CDR3 is built from 16 residues. CDR1 and CDR2 (germline): SGHTA, FQGNSA. V shed 5 bases, J shed 2 bases, and the junction held 11 bases outside the gene matches. For the CDR3, the DNA is TGTGCCAGCAGCCGCGGGAGCGGGAGCCGCACCTACGAGCAGTACTTC. Translation: CASSRGSGSRTYEQYF.

This chain links TRBV11-2 with TRBJ2-7; the D gene is possibly TRBD1 (5 bases). Germline V CDR1 and CDR2: SGHAT, FQNNGV. This CDR3 region has 14 residues. Trimming removed 4 bases at V and 1 base at J, with 11 bases between. CDR3 loop: CASSSRQTSYEQYF. The CDR3 nucleotides read TGTGCCAGCAGCTCCCGACAGACATCCTACGAGCAGTACTTC. The whole variable domain, filled in from reference TRBV11-2 and TRBJ2-7, reads EAGVAQSPRYKIIEKRQSVAFWCNPISGHATLYWYQQILGQGPKLLIQFQNNGVVDDSQLPKDRFSAERLKGVDSTLKIQPAKLEDSAVYLCASSSRQTSYEQYFGPGTRLTVT.

The CDR3 DNA sequence: TGTGCCAGCAGTAAAGGACAGGGGAAGCAGTACTTC. Its protein product is CASSKGQGKQYF. The chain recombines TRBV2 with TRBJ2-7, with 9 bases lining up with TRBD1. The V and J ends lost 5 bases and 8 bases, in that order; junction bases with no gene match: 4. The CDR3 totals 12 residues. Looked up from germline, CDR1 is SNHLY and CDR2 is FYNNEI. Supplemented by reference TRBV2 and TRBJ2-7, the full variable domain reads EPEVTQTPSHQVTQMGQEVILRCVPISNHLYFYWYRQILGQKVEFLVSFYNNEISEKSEIFDDQFSVERPDGSNFTLKIRSTKLEDSAMYFCASSKGQGKQYFGPGTRLTVT.

This clone was seen more than once but under ten times. The chain is built from TRBV6-6 and TRBJ2-1; perhaps TRBD1 as D (6 bases). Trimming stripped 4 bases from V and 2 bases from J, with 12 bases between. The CDR3 contains 15 residues. CDR1 is MNHNY, CDR2 SVGAGI, per germline (reference sequence). The CDR3 loop is CASSSTGSPYNEQFF. The CDR3 DNA follows: TGTGCCAGCAGTTCTACAGGGTCCCCCTACAATGAGCAGTTCTTC.